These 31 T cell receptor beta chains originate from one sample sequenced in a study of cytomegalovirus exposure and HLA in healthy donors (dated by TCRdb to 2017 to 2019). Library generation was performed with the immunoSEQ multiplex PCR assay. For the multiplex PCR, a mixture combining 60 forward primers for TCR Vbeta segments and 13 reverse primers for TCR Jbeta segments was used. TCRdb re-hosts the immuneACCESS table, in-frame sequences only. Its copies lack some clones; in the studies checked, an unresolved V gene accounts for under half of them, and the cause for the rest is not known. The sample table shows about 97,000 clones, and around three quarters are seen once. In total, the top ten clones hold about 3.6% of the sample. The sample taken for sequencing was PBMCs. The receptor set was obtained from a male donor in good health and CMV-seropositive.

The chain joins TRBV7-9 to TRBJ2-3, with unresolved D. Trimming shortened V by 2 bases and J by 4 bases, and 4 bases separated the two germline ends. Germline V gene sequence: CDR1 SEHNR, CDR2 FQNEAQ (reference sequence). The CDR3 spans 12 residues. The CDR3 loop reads CASSLSSDTQYF. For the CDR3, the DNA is TGTGCCAGCAGCTTAAGCTCAGATACGCAGTATTTT.

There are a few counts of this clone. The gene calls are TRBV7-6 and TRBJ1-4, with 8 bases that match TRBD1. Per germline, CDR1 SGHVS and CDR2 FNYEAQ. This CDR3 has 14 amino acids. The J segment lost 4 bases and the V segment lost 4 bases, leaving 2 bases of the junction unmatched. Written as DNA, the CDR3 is TGTGCCAGCAGCTCTGACAGGGGTAATGAAAAACTGTTTTTT. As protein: CASSSDRGNEKLFF.

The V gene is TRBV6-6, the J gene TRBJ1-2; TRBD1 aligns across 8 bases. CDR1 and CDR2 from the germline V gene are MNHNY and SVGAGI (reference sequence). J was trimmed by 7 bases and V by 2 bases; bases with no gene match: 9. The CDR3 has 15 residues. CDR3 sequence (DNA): TGTGCCAGCAGTTACCCAACTGGACAGGGTAGTGGCTACACCTTC. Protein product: CASSYPTGQGSGYTF.

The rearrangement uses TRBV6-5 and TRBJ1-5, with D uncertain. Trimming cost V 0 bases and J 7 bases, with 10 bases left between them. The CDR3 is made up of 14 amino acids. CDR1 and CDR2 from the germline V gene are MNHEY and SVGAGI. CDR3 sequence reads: CASSYSIGGQPQHF. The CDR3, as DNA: TGTGCCAGCAGTTACTCGATCGGAGGGCAGCCCCAGCATTTT.

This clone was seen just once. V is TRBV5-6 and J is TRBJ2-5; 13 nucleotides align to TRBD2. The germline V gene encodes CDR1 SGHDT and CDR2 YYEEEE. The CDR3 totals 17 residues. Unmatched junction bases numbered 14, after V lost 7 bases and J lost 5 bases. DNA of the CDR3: TGTGCCAGCCTCCGCCGACTAGCGGGGGGCCATAGGGAGACCCAGTACTTC. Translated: CASLRRLAGGHRETQYF.

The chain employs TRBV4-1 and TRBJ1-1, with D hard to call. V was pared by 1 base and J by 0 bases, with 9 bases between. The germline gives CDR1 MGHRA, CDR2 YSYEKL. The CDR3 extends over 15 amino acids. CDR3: CASSQVLLMNTEAFF. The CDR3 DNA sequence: TGCGCCAGCAGCCAAGTTCTGCTAATGAACACTGAAGCTTTCTTT.

CDR3 residues: CTSIRDKPITDTQYF. The CDR3 DNA reads as TGCACCAGCATACGGGACAAGCCAATCACAGATACGCAGTATTTT. This chain links TRBV1 with TRBJ2-3; TRBD1, the table's D call, was not compared with the DNA. TRBV1 is classified as a pseudogene. The CDR3 runs 15 residues.

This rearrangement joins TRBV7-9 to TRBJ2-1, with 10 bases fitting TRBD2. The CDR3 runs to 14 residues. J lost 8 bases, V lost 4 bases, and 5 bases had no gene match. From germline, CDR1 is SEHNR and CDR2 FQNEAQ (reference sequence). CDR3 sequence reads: CASSWTSGLDEQFF. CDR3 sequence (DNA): TGTGCCAGCAGCTGGACTAGCGGTTTGGATGAGCAGTTCTTC.

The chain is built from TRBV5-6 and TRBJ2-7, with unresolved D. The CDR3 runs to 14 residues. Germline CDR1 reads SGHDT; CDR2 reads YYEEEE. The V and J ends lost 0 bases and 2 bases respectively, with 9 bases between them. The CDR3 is CASSLGYSTYEQYF. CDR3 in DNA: TGTGCCAGCAGCTTGGGGTACAGCACCTACGAGCAGTACTTC.

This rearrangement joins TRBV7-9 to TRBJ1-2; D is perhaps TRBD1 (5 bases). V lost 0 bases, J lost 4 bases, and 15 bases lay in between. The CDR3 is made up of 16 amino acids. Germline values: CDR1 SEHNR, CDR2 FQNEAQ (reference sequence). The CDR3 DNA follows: TGTGCCAGCAGCTTAGCCAGGGCCCGAGGCGGCTATGGCTACACCTTC. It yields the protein CASSLARARGGYGYTF.

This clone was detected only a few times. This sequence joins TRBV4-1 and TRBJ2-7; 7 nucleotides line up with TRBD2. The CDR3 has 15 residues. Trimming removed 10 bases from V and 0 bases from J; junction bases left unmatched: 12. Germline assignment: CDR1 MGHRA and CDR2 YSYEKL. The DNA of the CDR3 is TGCGCCACTCGCCGGGGGAGCGGGGACTCCTACGAGCAGTACTTC. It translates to CATRRGSGDSYEQYF.

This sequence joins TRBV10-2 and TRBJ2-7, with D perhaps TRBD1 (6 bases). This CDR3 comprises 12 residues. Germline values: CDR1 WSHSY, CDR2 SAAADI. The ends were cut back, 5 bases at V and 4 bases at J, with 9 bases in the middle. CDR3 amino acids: CASSWDIYEQYF. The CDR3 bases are TGCGCCAGCAGTTGGGACATTTACGAGCAGTACTTC.

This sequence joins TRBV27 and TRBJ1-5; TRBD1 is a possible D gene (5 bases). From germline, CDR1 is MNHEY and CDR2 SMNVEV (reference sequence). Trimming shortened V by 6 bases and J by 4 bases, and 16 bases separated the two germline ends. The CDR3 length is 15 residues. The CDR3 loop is CASSMEGTLNQPQHF. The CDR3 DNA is TGTGCCAGCAGCATGGAAGGGACTCTTAATCAGCCCCAGCATTTT.

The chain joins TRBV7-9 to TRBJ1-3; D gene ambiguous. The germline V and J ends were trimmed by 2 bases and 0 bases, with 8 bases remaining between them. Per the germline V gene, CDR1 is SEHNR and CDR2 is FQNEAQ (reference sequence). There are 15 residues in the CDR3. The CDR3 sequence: CASSLSQVSGNTIYF. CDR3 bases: TGTGCCAGCAGCTTATCGCAGGTCTCTGGAAACACCATATATTTT.

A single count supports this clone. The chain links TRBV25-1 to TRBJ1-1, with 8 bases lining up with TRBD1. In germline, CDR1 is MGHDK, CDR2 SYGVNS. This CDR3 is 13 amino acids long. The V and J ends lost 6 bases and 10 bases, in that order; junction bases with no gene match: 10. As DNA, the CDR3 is TGTGCCAGCAGCTTCGGACAGGGTAAGGGAGCTTTCTTT. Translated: CASSFGQGKGAFF.

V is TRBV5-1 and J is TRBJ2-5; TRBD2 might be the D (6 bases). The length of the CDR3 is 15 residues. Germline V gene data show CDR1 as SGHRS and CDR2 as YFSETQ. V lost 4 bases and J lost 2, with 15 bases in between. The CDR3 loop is CASSPTGLTQETQYF. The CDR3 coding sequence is TGCGCCAGCAGCCCAACGGGACTGACACAAGAGACCCAGTACTTC.

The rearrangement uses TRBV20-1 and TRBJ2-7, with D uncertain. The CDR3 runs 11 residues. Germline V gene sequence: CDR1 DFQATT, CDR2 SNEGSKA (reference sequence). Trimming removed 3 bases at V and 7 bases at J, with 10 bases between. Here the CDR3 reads CSARASGEQYF. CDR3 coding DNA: TGCAGTGCTAGGGCCTCGGGTGAGCAGTACTTC.

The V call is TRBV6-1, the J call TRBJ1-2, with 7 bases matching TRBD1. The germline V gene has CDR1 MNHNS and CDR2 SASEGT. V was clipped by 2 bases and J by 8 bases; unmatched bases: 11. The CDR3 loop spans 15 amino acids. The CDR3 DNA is TGTGCCAGCAGTGAATACACTTCAGCAGGGGGGGGCTACACCTTC. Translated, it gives CASSEYTSAGGGYTF.

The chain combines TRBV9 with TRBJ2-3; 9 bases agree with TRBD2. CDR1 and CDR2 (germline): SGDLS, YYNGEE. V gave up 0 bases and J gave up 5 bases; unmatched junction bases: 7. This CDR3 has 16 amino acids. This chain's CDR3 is CASSVGAGGPEDTQYF. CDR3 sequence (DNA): TGTGCCAGCAGCGTAGGTGCGGGGGGGCCTGAAGATACGCAGTATTTT.

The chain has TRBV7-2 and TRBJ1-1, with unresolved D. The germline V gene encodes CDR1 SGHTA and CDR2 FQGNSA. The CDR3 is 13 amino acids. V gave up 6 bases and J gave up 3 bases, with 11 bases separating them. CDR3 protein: CASRTEAYTEAFF. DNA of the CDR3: TGTGCCAGCAGGACCGAGGCGTACACTGAAGCTTTCTTT.

CDR3 in amino acids: CASSSTGNYGYTF. The CDR3 nucleotides read TGTGCCAGCAGCTCGACAGGGAACTATGGCTACACCTTC. The chain is built from TRBV13 and TRBJ1-2; the match to TRBD1 covers 7 bases. Unmatched junction bases numbered 1, after V lost 4 bases and J lost 2 bases. CDR3 size: 13 residues. Germline CDR1 and CDR2: PRHDT and FYEKMQ (reference sequence). Together with reference TRBV13 and TRBJ1-2, the CDR3 gives the full variable domain: AAGVIQSPRHLIKEKRETATLKCYPIPRHDTVYWYQQGPGQDPQFLISFYEKMQSDKGSIPDRFSAQQFSDYHSELNMSSLELGDSALYFCASSSTGNYGYTFGSGTRLTVV.

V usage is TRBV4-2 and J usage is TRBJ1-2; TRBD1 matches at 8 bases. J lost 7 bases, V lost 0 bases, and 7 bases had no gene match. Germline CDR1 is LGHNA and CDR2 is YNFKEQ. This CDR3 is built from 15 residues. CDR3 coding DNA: TGTGCCAGCAGCCAAGATCTTAAGACAGGGGTTGGCTACACCTTC. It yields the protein CASSQDLKTGVGYTF.

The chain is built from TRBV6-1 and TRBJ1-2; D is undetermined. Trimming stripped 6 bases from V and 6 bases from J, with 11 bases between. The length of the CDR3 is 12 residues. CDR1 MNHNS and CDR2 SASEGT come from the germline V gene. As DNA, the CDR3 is TGTGCCAGCAGGGGAGGGAGGGATGGCTACACCTTC. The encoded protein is CASRGGRDGYTF.

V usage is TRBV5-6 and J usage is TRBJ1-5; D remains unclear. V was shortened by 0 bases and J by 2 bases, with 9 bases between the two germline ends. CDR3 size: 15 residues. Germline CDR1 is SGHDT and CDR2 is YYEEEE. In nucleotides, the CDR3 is TGTGCCAGCAGCTTGGATGGGAGAGGCAATCAGCCCCAGCATTTT. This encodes CASSLDGRGNQPQHF.

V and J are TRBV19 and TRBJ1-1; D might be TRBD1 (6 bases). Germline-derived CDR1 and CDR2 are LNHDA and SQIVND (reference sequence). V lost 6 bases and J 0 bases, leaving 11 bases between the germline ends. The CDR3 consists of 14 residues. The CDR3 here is CASRRQALNTEAFF. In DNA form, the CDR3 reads TGTGCCAGTAGACGACAGGCCTTGAACACTGAAGCTTTCTTT.

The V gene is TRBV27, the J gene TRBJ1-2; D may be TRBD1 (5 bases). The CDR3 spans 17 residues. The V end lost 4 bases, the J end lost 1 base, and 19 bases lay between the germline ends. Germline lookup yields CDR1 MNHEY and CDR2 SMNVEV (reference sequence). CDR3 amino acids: CASSSYSLGGINYGYTF. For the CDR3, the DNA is TGTGCCAGCAGTTCATACAGTCTGGGGGGAATTAACTATGGCTACACCTTC.

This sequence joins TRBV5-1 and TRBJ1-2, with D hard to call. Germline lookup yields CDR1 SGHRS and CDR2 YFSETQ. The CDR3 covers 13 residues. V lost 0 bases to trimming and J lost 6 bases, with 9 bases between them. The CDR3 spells CASSLGGSDGYTF. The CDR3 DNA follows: TGCGCCAGCAGCTTGGGAGGGAGCGATGGCTACACCTTC.

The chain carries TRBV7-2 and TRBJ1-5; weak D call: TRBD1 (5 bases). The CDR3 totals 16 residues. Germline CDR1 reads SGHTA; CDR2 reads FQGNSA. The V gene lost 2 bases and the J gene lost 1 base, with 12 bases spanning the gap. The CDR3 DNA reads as TGTGCCAGCAGCTTACACGGGGGGTCGAGCAATCAGCCCCAGCATTTT. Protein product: CASSLHGGSSNQPQHF.

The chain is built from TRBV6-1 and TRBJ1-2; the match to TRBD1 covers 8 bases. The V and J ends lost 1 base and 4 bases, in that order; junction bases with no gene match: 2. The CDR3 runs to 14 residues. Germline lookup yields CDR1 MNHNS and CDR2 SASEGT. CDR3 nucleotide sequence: TGTGCCAGCAGTGAAGGAGGACAGGGCTATGGCTACACCTTC. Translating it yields CASSEGGQGYGYTF.

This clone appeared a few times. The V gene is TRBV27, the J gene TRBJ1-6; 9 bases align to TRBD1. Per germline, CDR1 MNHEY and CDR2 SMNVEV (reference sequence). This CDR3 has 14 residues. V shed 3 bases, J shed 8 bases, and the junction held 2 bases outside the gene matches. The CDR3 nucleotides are TGTGCCAGCAGTTTTGGGACAGGGTATTCACCCCTCCACTTT. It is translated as CASSFGTGYSPLHF.

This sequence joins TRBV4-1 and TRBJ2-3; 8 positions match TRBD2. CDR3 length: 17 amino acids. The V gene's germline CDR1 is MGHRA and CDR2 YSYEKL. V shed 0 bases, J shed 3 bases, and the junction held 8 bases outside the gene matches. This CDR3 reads CASSQELPGGPTDTQYF. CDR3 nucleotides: TGCGCCAGCAGCCAAGAATTACCGGGGGGGCCGACAGATACGCAGTATTTT.